These 10 T cell receptor beta chains originate from one sample sequenced in a study of T cells in localized non-small cell lung cancer. The assay was immunoSEQ multiplex PCR, and TCRdb's table has in-frame clones only and misses some. The data hold 130,000 or so clones, with about 89% observed a single time. Here the sequenced sample was peripheral blood, taken before any cancer treatment. Receptors were obtained from a female donor at least 60 years old with stage I lung adenocarcinoma.

The chain carries TRBV7-3 and TRBJ2-7; 8 bases line up with TRBD2. Germline CDR1 SGHTA, CDR2 FQGTGA. This CDR3 region has 15 residues. Losses at the gene ends were 2 bases for V and 0 bases for J; bases not matched to a gene: 3. The CDR3 DNA reads as TGTGCCAGCAGCTTAGTAGCGGGAAGCTCCTACGAGCAGTACTTC. It yields the protein CASSLVAGSSYEQYF. The complete variable domain, with remaining parts taken from reference TRBV7-3 and TRBJ2-7, reads GAGVSQTPSNKVTEKGKYVELRCDPISGHTALYWYRQSLGQGPEFLIYFQGTGAADDSGLPNDRFFAVRPEGSVSTLKIQRTERGDSAVYLCASSLVAGSSYEQYFGPGTRLTVT.

V and J are TRBV27 and TRBJ2-7; tentative D call: TRBD1 (5 bases). The length of the CDR3 is 16 residues. The V gene's germline CDR1 is MNHEY and CDR2 SMNVEV (reference sequence). Trimming stripped 7 bases from V and 6 bases from J, with 25 bases between. CDR3 loop: CASTPYGSTGPSEQYF. In DNA, the CDR3 is TGTGCCAGCACCCCTTACGGGTCCACAGGCCCCTCCGAGCAGTACTTC.

The V gene is TRBV28, the J gene TRBJ2-7, with a possible D match to TRBD2 (6 bases). Germline values: CDR1 MDHEN, CDR2 SYDVKM. V lost 5 bases, J lost 2 bases, and 13 bases lay in between. This CDR3 comprises 14 residues. CDR3 DNA: TGTGCCAGCAGTGGAGACCGGGAGCCCTACGAGCAGTACTTC. Protein: CASSGDREPYEQYF.

V usage is TRBV15 and J usage is TRBJ2-4; D is tentatively TRBD1 or TRBD2 (5 bases each). The CDR3 length is 14 residues. CDR1 is LNHNV and CDR2 is YYDKDF in the germline V gene (reference sequence). V lost 3 bases to trimming and J lost 9 bases, with 15 bases between them. In nucleotides, the CDR3 is TGTGCCACCAGCAGGGAGGAACTTAGGGGCATTCAGTACTTC. Translation gives CATSREELRGIQYF.

The genes are TRBV7-8 and TRBJ2-3, with D hard to call. V lost 0 bases, J lost 0 bases, and 7 bases lay in between. The CDR3 consists of 15 residues. The germline gives CDR1 SGHVS, CDR2 FQNEAQ. This CDR3 is CASSLALQSTDTQYF. The DNA of the CDR3 is TGTGCCAGCAGCTTAGCGCTCCAGAGCACAGATACGCAGTATTTT.

V usage is TRBV7-9 and J usage is TRBJ2-4, with D hard to call. V lost 5 bases and J 5 bases, leaving 7 bases between the germline ends. The germline gives CDR1 SEHNR, CDR2 FQNEAQ (reference sequence). The CDR3 is 12 residues long. CDR3 bases: TGTGCCAGCAGCCTGAACCAAAACATTCAGTACTTC. Residues: CASSLNQNIQYF. The variable domain in full, with the rest retrieved from reference TRBV7-9 and TRBJ2-4, is DTGVSQNPRHKITKRGQNVTFRCDPISEHNRLYWYRQTLGQGPEFLTYFQNEAQLEKSRLLSDRFSAERPKGSFSTLEIQRTEQGDSAMYLCASSLNQNIQYFGAGTRLSVL.

This clone was found once. The gene calls are TRBV5-1 and TRBJ1-2; D is uncertain. CDR1 and CDR2 from the germline V gene are SGHRS and YFSETQ. V was trimmed by 1 base and J by 5 bases, leaving 6 bases between them. This CDR3 has 12 residues. The CDR3 sequence: CASSLNRYGYTF. CDR3 DNA: TGCGCCAGCAGCTTGAATAGATATGGCTACACCTTC. The variable domain in full, completed from reference TRBV5-1 and TRBJ1-2, reads KAGVTQTPRYLIKTRGQQVTLSCSPISGHRSVSWYQQTPGQGLQFLFEYFSETQRNKGNFPGRFSGRQFSNSRSEMNVSTLELGDSALYLCASSLNRYGYTFGSGTRLTVV.

Written as DNA, the CDR3 is TGTGCCAGCACCCGGGACTCGAACACCGGGGAGCTGTTTTTT. It specifies CASTRDSNTGELFF. The rearrangement joins TRBV11-3 to TRBJ2-2; tentative D call: TRBD2 (6 bases). The CDR3 extends over 14 amino acids. Germline CDR1 SGHNT, CDR2 YENEEA. Trimming shortened V by 7 bases and J by 0 bases, and 9 bases separated the two germline ends.

The V gene is TRBV5-8, the J gene TRBJ2-5, with 7 bases fitting TRBD2. The length of the CDR3 is 12 residues. Germline V gives CDR1 SGHTS, CDR2 YDEGEE. The ends lost 5 bases at V and 5 bases at J; junction bases unmatched: 3. The chain's CDR3 is CASRYGGETQYF. CDR3 DNA sequence: TGTGCCAGCAGATACGGGGGGGAGACCCAGTACTTC. Drawing the rest from reference TRBV5-8 and TRBJ2-5, the complete variable domain is EAGVTQSPTHLIKTRGQQATLRCSPISGHTSVYWYQQALGLGLQFLLWYDEGEERNRGNFPPRFSGRQFPNYSSELNVNALELEDSALYLCASRYGGETQYFGPGTRLLVL.

The chain has TRBV20-1 and TRBJ2-5; D not resolved. Germline CDR1 DFQATT, CDR2 SNEGSKA (reference sequence). Trimming stripped 4 bases from V and 2 bases from J, with 5 bases between. The CDR3 runs 11 residues. CDR3: CSAKFQETQYF. As DNA, the CDR3 is TGCAGTGCTAAGTTTCAAGAGACCCAGTACTTC.